This T cell receptor beta chain was observed in a study of Ad26.COV2.S vaccination and SARS-CoV-2 variants. This clone was seen once. The antigen is not known. Study-wide points: Whether participants received vaccine or placebo, their non-spike TCR breadth was similar.

CDR1 and CDR2 from the germline V gene are WNHNN and SYGVQD (reference sequence). The CDR3 is 14 residues long. Unmatched junction bases numbered 4, after V lost 2 bases and J lost 3 bases. Treatment: 15 to 20 received Ad26.COV2.S at low or high dose, single or two shots; about 5 received placebo; per-sample allocation not given. Sampling was performed 63 days after the first vaccine or placebo injection. The repertoire was sequenced with immunoSEQ multiplex PCR; TCRdb's copy has only in-frame clones and lacks some. The profile covers about 440,000 clones, with 90% appearing a single time and roughly 3.9% taken by the ten largest.

The chain carries TRBV10-1 and TRBJ2-7; 7 bases map to TRBD2. The starting material was peripheral blood, obtained in a trial of Ad26.COV2.S vaccine versus placebo. This TCR was recovered from a person aged 18-60 years who received the Ad26.COV2.S COVID-19 vaccine or a placebo. This CDR3 is CASSEMRGNYEQYF. CDR3 coding DNA: TGCGCCAGCAGTGAGATGCGGGGGAACTACGAGCAGTACTTC.